This T cell receptor beta chain is from a study of cytomegalovirus exposure and HLA in healthy donors. In the study overall: The platform used for the 120 or so validation repertoires matched that of the roughly 670 first-cohort repertoires, a later analysis reported. Overall study findings and caveats: Generally TCR sequences proved uncommon, though certain public TCRs appeared in numerous donors. The study recorded about 150 TCR beta chains that were cytomegalovirus-associated. In vitro data verified three CMV-associated chains as specific for CMV antigens.

Germline CDR1 is ENHRY and CDR2 is SYGVKD. V was shortened by 10 bases and J by 4 bases, with 12 bases between the two germline ends. The CDR3 is 12 amino acids. Comments on this clone: Antigen: not known.

Sequencing used immunoSEQ multiplex PCR; TCRdb keeps in-frame clones, though not all of them. The table lists around 130,000 clones, approximately 87% of them singletons, with 2.1% in the top ten. The material sequenced was PBMCs. The origin of this receptor is a woman in her thirties in good health and CMV-seronegative. This chain uses TRBV10-3 with TRBJ2-3, with D possibly matching TRBD1 (5 bases). This chain's CDR3 is CATGQGADTQYF. Here the CDR3 DNA reads TGTGCCACGGGCCAAGGGGCAGATACGCAGTATTTT.